This TCR beta chain was sequenced in a study of blood T cell repertoires in COVID-19 (dated by TCRdb to the early 2020s). For context, the study as a whole: Samples covering the acute and convalescent phases of COVID-19 were provided by collaborators in the United States, Italy and Spain. Samples came from the ongoing ImmuneRACE study (first 160 participants) plus 1,254 subjects from 6 global collaborators. The dataset comprised deeply sampled blood TCRbeta repertoires from subjects exposed to, actively infected with, or recovered from COVID-19. The repertoires were released in a freely available public database meant as a resource for research on the immune response to SARS-CoV-2. Nearly every sample came with metadata listing a de-identified subject ID, COVID-19 status, age in years and sex. The prospective study material was composed of cDNA or gDNA derived from T cells, B-cell-depleted T cells, or PBMCs. Where available, HLA class I and class II types were taken from metadata supplied by the sample provider and were not determined by assay-based typing.

Study-wide conclusions, independent of this receptor: The quantity of clinical and demographic metadata differed by source and by participant and was supplied without curation.

In its sample, this clone was seen a few times. Its binding antigen is unknown. Base qualities are not at hand, and no much larger clone is one base apart. Sequences LNHDA (CDR1) and SQIVND (CDR2) are obtained from the germline V gene (reference sequence). There are 13 amino acids in the CDR3, from cysteine to phenylalanine inclusive. Kept here is only the CDR3 DNA, which spans 39 bases and is read in frame from base 1. V and J lose 5 bases and 3 bases, and a span of 10 bases separates them. TCRbeta CDR3 regions were amplified from genomic DNA by means of the immunoSEQ Assay, a bias-controlled multiplex PCR. For the original study's pipeline: Within the assay, amplification of reference gene primers was used to estimate how many nucleated cells each sample contained. To quantify the absolute abundance of each unique TCRbeta CDR3 rearrangement, sequence reads were collapsed and filtered. For each sample, productive Simpson clonality was calculated by taking the square root of Simpson's diversity index across productive rearrangements. In its TCRdb copy, this immuneACCESS table keeps in-frame sequences only and misses some clones. Where compared with another copy, unresolved V genes explain less than half of these, and the others have no known cause. The DNA gave D and trimming, while V, J and clone size come from that table. The sample yields 110,000 to 150,000 clones; 76% were counted once. Of the sample, around 4.4% falls within the top ten clones.

The collaborating institutions used their own protocols to collect whole blood in K2EDTA tubes. For TCRbeta analysis, collaborator samples were shipped as frozen whole blood, as isolated PBMCs, or as DNA extracted from either sample type. The sequence was obtained from a man aged 55 to 70 with acute or convalescent COVID-19. The material sequenced was peripheral blood. The rearranged segments are TRBV19 and TRBJ1-1; a tentative D match to TRBD1 spans 6 bases. The DNA sequence follows: TGTGCCAGTAGTCCACGGACAGACACTGAAGCTTTCTTT. Its protein product is CASSPRTDTEAFF.